This T cell receptor (beta chain) was profiled in a study of T cells after yellow fever vaccination (dated by TCRdb to about 2019). In terms of the full investigation: Libraries from fractions with low cell numbers were prepared with the SMART-Seq v4 Ultra Low Input RNA kit. Blood was drawn at multiple timepoints before and after primary and secondary immunization, with bulk PBMC replicates and cell subsets isolated. Two healthy male donors made up the cohort, one aged 18 to 30 years and the other aged 30 to 40 years. To track T-cell clones before and after primary and booster YFV17D yellow fever vaccination, bulk TCR alpha and beta repertoires were sequenced longitudinally.

Broader findings and caveats from the paper: Because only two donors were included in the study, the extent to which the findings can be generalized is limited. After the booster, most of the clones that had expanded following primary vaccination were detected again (96% of CD4 and roughly nine tenths of CD8), which suggests that memory was broadly maintained. A small share of clonotypes occurred in both CD4 and CD8 compartments, likely arising from convergent recombination. FACS-sorted repertoires could contain abundant contaminating clonotypes from the bulk population, so computational filtering was required. Compared with the primary T-cell response, the secondary T-cell response was weaker but faster, peaking on day 5 rather than day 15.

Comments on this clonotype: No antigen is known for it. No much larger clonotype is one base removed from it; base qualities were not supplied.

The treatment or condition label for this specimen denotes: live attenuated yellow fever vaccine strain. At each blood-draw timepoint, two biological replicates of bulk PBMCs were obtained. A standard Ficoll-Paque protocol was used to isolate PBMCs from peripheral blood. TriZol was used to extract RNA from bulk PBMCs, CD4 and CD8 fractions, and dextramer-positive and dextramer-negative fractions. TCR cDNA was made using 5'RACE template switching, a step that added a universal primer site and unique molecular identifiers. cDNA synthesis was primed from both the TCR alpha and TCR beta constant segments. Two PCR steps were used to amplify libraries, with sample barcodes and sequencing adapters being added in the second step. Sequencing of libraries was performed on Illumina HiSeq 2500 (2x100 bp) or NovaSeq (2x150 bp). On the authors' methods: MIGEC handled demultiplexing of reads and collapsing into UMI consensus sequences, while MiXCR performed V(D)J alignment. Vaccine-responding clonotypes were defined with edgeR using replicate PBMC samples, requiring FDR below 0.01 and a log2 fold change above 5 up to day 15. Each bulk clonotype was labeled CD4 or CD8 based on which sequenced repertoire, CD4 or CD8, contained the clonotype at higher abundance. Starting from the raw public reads, TCRdb applied fastp trimming at Q25, assembled clones with MiXCR and retained in-frame beta chains. Under each unique CDR3 protein, matching rows form one entry showing the most common genes and DNA. TCRdb assigned the V and J calls; the authors' analysis was not used. The sample profile shows hundreds of thousands of distinct CDR3 sequences; approximately 21% of them were found once. The ten largest account for approximately 14% of the sample.

Here the sequenced sample was PBMCs, taken 15 days after the yellow fever booster vaccination. The clonotype comes from a man aged 25 to 40 who received the YFV17D yellow fever vaccine.

The CDR3 here reads CSASGTTGAGELFF. The nucleotides read TGCAGTGCTAGTGGGACTACCGGGGCCGGGGAGCTGTTTTTT. The V and J segments used are TRBV20-1 and TRBJ2-2; TRBD2 matches 7 bases in the middle. Ends trimmed: V by 3 bases, J by 6 bases; bases unmatched to a gene: 7. Taken from cysteine to phenylalanine, the CDR3 has 14 residues. Kept here is only the CDR3 DNA, which spans 42 bases and is read in frame from base 1. The germline V gene encodes CDR1 DFQATT and CDR2 SNEGSKA (reference sequence).